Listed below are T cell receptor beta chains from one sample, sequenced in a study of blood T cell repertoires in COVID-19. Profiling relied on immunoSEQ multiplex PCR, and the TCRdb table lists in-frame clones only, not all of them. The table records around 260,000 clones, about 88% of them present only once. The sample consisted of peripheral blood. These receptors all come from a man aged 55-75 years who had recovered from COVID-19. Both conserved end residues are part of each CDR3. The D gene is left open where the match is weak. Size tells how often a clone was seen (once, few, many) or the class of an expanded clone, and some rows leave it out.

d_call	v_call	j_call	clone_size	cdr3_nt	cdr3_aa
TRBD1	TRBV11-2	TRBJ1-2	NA	TGTGCCAGCAGCCCCAGACCCGGGACAGCTAACTATGGCTACACCTTC	CASSPRPGTANYGYTF
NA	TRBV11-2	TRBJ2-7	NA	TGTGCCAGCAGCTTGGGGCTAGCCTACGAGCAGTACTTC	CASSLGLAYEQYF
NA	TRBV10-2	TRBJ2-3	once	TGCGCCAGCACTGACAGTAGCACAGATACGCAGTATTTT	CASTDSSTDTQYF
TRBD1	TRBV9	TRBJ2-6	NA	TGTGCCAGCAGCGTGCCGGGACAGGGGGCGAATCTTGACGTCCTGACTTTC	CASSVPGQGANLDVLTF
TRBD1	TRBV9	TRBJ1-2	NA	TGTGCCAGCAGCTTGGAGTTGACAGGGGTGCCCCTCGACTATGGCTACACCTTC	CASSLELTGVPLDYGYTF
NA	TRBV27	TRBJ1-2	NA	TGTGCCAGCAAACCATCCCAGGGTGGGTATGGCTACACCTTC	CASKPSQGGYGYTF
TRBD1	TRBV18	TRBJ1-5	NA	TGTGCCAGCTCACTTGGGACAGGGATTGGCAATCAGCCCCAGCATTTT	CASSLGTGIGNQPQHF
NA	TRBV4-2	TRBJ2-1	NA	TGTGCCAGCAGCCCGACGGAGCTCTCCTACAATGAGCAGTTCTTC	CASSPTELSYNEQFF
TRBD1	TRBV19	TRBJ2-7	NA	TGTGCCAGTAGCTCAGGGGGCAGGTACGAGCAGTACTTC	CASSSGGRYEQYF
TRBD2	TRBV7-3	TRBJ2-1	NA	TGTGCCAGCAGCAGAGCGGGGGGGAAGGTCGATGAGCAGTTCTTC	CASSRAGGKVDEQFF
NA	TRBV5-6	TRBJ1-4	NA	TGTGCCAGCAGCTTGTTGGAGCAGCCGGAACTGTTTTTT	CASSLLEQPELFF
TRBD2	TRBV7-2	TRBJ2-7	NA	TGTGCCAGCAGCCCCCTTTCTAGCGGGGGCCCCGTCGGCTACGAGCAGTACTTC	CASSPLSSGGPVGYEQYF
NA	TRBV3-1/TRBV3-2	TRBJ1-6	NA	TGTGCCAGCAGCCGACGGACAGATAATTCACCCCTCCACTTT	CASSRRTDNSPLHF
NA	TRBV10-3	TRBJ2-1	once	TGTGCCATCGGCCAACAGGGTTTCTCCTACAATGAGCAGTTCTTC	CAIGQQGFSYNEQFF
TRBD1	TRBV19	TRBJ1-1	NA	TGTGCCAGTACACCTCCGGGACAGAAGAACACTGAAGCTTTCTTT	CASTPPGQKNTEAFF
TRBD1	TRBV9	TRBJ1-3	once	TGTGCCAGCAGCACACAGACAGGGGGCGTATCAGGTGGAAACACCATATATTTT	CASSTQTGGVSGGNTIYF
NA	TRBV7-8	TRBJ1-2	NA	TGTGCCAGCAGCACCCGAGGGAACTATGGCTACACCTTC	CASSTRGNYGYTF
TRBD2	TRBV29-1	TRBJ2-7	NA	TGCAGCGTTGCGAGTACGAGACTAGCGTCGGGCGAGCAGTACTTC	CSVASTRLASGEQYF
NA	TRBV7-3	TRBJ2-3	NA	TGTGCCAGCAACTTTGGGGGCCCCCTAGATACGCAGTATTTT	CASNFGGPLDTQYF
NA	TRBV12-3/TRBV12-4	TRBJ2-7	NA	TGTGCCAGCAACCCCGGTTACGAGCAGTACTTC	CASNPGYEQYF
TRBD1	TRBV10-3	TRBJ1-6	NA	TGTGCCATCAGTAAGACAGGGTTTAGCGGATCCAATTCACCCCTCCACTTT	CAISKTGFSGSNSPLHF
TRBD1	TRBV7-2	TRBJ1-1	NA	TGTGCCAGCAGCACGGGACAGGGGGCTGTTGCTTTCTTT	CASSTGQGAVAFF
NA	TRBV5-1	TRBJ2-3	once	TGCGCCAGCAGCGAACATTCCTCTACGCAGTATTTT	CASSEHSSTQYF
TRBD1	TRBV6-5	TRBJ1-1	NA	TGTGCCACCTCGTGGACAGGGAACACTGAAGCTTTCTTT	CATSWTGNTEAFF
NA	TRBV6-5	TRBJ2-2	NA	TGTGCCAGCAGTCATACAGGGTCCGGGGAGCTGTTTTTT	CASSHTGSGELFF
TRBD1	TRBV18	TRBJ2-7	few	TGTGCCAGCTGCCCGGGACAGGGGTTTGTCGAGCAGTACTTC	CASCPGQGFVEQYF
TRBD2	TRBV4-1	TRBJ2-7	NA	TGCGCCAGCAGCCCCACCGGGGGGGGCGGCTACGAGCAGTACTTC	CASSPTGGGGYEQYF
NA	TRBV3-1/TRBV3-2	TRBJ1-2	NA	TGTGCCAGCAGCCAAGTCAGGGGCCCTGCCTATGGCTACACCTTC	CASSQVRGPAYGYTF
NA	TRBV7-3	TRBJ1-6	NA	TGTGCCAGCAGCTTATGGTTCGGTTCACCCCTCCACTTT	CASSLWFGSPLHF
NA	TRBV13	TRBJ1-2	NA	TGTGCCAGCAGCTCCCCCGACAGGCTTGGCTACACCTTC	CASSSPDRLGYTF
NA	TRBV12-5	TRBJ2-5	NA	TGTGCTAGTGGTTTGGGCGTGGGCTTACGAGAGACCCAGTACTTC	CASGLGVGLRETQYF
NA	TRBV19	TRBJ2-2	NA	TGTGCCAGTAGTCTCTCAGGGGCCACCGGGGAGCTGTTTTTT	CASSLSGATGELFF
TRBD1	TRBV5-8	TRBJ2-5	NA	TGTGCCAGCAGCCTGAACACAGGGGCCCAAGAGACCCAGTACTTC	CASSLNTGAQETQYF
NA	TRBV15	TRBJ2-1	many	TGTGCCACCAGCAGGAACACAGGGTACGATGAGCAGTTCTTC	CATSRNTGYDEQFF
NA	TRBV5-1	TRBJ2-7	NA	TGCGCCAGCAGCTTGACGACAGTTACCTACGAGCAGTACTTC	CASSLTTVTYEQYF
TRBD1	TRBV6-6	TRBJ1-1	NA	TGTGCCAGCAGTCGGGGGGACAGGGCGGTCACTGAAGCTTTCTTT	CASSRGDRAVTEAFF
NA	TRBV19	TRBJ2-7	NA	TGTGCCAGTAGTATACAGGCTGTAGGGGGTTTCTACGAGCAGTACTTC	CASSIQAVGGFYEQYF
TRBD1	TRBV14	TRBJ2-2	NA	TGTGCCAGCAGCCAAAAAGGGACAGGGTTCACCGGGGAGCTGTTTTTT	CASSQKGTGFTGELFF
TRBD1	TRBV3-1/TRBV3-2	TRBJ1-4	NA	TGTGCCAGCAGCCAAAATACAGGGGCCCCTAATGAAAAACTGTTTTTT	CASSQNTGAPNEKLFF
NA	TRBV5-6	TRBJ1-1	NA	TGTGCCAGCAGCACCGTAGGAGGCGGGTTGAGCACTGAAGCTTTCTTT	CASSTVGGGLSTEAFF
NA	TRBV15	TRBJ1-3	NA	TGTGCCACCAGCAGAGACAGGGTGTCTGGAAACACCATATATTTT	CATSRDRVSGNTIYF
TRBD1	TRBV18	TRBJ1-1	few	TGTGCCAGCTCACTGTACGGGACAGAGAATGAAGCTTTCTTT	CASSLYGTENEAFF
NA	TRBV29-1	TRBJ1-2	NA	TGCAGCGGCTCAGGCAGGGGTGGCTACACCTTC	CSGSGRGGYTF
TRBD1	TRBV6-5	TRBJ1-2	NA	TGTGCCAGCCAGGGGGGACAGGCATTCCCGTATGGCTACACCTTC	CASQGGQAFPYGYTF
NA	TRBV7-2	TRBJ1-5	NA	TGTGCCAGCAGCCGCCAGCGGAATCAGCCCCAGCATTTT	CASSRQRNQPQHF
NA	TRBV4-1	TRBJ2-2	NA	TGCGCCAGCAGCCAATCCCAGGGGTCGGCCGGGGAGCTGTTTTTT	CASSQSQGSAGELFF
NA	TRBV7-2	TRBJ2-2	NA	TGTGCCAGCAGCTCTGCAGGGGTTGGATTAGGAACCGGGGAGCTGTTTTTT	CASSSAGVGLGTGELFF
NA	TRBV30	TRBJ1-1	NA	TGTGCCTGGGGCCCACCCGGAGGTTTCACTGAAGCTTTCTTT	CAWGPPGGFTEAFF
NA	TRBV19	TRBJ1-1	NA	TGTGCCAGTAGTATAACTAAGGAAGCTTTCTTT	CASSITKEAFF
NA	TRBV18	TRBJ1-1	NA	TGTGCCAGCTCTTCGACAGGTGAAGCTTTCTTT	CASSSTGEAFF
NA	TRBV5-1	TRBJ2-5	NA	TGCGCCAGCAGCTTGGCCGGTCCGGGAGCCCAAGAGACCCAGTACTTC	CASSLAGPGAQETQYF
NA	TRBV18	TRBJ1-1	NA	TGTGCCAGCTCACCAGGGGCGGGGCCCGACACTGAAGCTTTCTTT	CASSPGAGPDTEAFF
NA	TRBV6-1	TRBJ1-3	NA	TGTGCCAGCAGTGATCCTCGTGGAAACACCATATATTTT	CASSDPRGNTIYF
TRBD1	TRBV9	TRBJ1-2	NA	TGTGCCAGCAGCCCCGAAGGGGGCTTCTATGGCTACACCTTC	CASSPEGGFYGYTF
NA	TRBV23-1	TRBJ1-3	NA	TGCGCCAGCAGTCAATGGAAGGGGTGCTCTGGAAACACCATATATTTT	CASSQWKGCSGNTIYF